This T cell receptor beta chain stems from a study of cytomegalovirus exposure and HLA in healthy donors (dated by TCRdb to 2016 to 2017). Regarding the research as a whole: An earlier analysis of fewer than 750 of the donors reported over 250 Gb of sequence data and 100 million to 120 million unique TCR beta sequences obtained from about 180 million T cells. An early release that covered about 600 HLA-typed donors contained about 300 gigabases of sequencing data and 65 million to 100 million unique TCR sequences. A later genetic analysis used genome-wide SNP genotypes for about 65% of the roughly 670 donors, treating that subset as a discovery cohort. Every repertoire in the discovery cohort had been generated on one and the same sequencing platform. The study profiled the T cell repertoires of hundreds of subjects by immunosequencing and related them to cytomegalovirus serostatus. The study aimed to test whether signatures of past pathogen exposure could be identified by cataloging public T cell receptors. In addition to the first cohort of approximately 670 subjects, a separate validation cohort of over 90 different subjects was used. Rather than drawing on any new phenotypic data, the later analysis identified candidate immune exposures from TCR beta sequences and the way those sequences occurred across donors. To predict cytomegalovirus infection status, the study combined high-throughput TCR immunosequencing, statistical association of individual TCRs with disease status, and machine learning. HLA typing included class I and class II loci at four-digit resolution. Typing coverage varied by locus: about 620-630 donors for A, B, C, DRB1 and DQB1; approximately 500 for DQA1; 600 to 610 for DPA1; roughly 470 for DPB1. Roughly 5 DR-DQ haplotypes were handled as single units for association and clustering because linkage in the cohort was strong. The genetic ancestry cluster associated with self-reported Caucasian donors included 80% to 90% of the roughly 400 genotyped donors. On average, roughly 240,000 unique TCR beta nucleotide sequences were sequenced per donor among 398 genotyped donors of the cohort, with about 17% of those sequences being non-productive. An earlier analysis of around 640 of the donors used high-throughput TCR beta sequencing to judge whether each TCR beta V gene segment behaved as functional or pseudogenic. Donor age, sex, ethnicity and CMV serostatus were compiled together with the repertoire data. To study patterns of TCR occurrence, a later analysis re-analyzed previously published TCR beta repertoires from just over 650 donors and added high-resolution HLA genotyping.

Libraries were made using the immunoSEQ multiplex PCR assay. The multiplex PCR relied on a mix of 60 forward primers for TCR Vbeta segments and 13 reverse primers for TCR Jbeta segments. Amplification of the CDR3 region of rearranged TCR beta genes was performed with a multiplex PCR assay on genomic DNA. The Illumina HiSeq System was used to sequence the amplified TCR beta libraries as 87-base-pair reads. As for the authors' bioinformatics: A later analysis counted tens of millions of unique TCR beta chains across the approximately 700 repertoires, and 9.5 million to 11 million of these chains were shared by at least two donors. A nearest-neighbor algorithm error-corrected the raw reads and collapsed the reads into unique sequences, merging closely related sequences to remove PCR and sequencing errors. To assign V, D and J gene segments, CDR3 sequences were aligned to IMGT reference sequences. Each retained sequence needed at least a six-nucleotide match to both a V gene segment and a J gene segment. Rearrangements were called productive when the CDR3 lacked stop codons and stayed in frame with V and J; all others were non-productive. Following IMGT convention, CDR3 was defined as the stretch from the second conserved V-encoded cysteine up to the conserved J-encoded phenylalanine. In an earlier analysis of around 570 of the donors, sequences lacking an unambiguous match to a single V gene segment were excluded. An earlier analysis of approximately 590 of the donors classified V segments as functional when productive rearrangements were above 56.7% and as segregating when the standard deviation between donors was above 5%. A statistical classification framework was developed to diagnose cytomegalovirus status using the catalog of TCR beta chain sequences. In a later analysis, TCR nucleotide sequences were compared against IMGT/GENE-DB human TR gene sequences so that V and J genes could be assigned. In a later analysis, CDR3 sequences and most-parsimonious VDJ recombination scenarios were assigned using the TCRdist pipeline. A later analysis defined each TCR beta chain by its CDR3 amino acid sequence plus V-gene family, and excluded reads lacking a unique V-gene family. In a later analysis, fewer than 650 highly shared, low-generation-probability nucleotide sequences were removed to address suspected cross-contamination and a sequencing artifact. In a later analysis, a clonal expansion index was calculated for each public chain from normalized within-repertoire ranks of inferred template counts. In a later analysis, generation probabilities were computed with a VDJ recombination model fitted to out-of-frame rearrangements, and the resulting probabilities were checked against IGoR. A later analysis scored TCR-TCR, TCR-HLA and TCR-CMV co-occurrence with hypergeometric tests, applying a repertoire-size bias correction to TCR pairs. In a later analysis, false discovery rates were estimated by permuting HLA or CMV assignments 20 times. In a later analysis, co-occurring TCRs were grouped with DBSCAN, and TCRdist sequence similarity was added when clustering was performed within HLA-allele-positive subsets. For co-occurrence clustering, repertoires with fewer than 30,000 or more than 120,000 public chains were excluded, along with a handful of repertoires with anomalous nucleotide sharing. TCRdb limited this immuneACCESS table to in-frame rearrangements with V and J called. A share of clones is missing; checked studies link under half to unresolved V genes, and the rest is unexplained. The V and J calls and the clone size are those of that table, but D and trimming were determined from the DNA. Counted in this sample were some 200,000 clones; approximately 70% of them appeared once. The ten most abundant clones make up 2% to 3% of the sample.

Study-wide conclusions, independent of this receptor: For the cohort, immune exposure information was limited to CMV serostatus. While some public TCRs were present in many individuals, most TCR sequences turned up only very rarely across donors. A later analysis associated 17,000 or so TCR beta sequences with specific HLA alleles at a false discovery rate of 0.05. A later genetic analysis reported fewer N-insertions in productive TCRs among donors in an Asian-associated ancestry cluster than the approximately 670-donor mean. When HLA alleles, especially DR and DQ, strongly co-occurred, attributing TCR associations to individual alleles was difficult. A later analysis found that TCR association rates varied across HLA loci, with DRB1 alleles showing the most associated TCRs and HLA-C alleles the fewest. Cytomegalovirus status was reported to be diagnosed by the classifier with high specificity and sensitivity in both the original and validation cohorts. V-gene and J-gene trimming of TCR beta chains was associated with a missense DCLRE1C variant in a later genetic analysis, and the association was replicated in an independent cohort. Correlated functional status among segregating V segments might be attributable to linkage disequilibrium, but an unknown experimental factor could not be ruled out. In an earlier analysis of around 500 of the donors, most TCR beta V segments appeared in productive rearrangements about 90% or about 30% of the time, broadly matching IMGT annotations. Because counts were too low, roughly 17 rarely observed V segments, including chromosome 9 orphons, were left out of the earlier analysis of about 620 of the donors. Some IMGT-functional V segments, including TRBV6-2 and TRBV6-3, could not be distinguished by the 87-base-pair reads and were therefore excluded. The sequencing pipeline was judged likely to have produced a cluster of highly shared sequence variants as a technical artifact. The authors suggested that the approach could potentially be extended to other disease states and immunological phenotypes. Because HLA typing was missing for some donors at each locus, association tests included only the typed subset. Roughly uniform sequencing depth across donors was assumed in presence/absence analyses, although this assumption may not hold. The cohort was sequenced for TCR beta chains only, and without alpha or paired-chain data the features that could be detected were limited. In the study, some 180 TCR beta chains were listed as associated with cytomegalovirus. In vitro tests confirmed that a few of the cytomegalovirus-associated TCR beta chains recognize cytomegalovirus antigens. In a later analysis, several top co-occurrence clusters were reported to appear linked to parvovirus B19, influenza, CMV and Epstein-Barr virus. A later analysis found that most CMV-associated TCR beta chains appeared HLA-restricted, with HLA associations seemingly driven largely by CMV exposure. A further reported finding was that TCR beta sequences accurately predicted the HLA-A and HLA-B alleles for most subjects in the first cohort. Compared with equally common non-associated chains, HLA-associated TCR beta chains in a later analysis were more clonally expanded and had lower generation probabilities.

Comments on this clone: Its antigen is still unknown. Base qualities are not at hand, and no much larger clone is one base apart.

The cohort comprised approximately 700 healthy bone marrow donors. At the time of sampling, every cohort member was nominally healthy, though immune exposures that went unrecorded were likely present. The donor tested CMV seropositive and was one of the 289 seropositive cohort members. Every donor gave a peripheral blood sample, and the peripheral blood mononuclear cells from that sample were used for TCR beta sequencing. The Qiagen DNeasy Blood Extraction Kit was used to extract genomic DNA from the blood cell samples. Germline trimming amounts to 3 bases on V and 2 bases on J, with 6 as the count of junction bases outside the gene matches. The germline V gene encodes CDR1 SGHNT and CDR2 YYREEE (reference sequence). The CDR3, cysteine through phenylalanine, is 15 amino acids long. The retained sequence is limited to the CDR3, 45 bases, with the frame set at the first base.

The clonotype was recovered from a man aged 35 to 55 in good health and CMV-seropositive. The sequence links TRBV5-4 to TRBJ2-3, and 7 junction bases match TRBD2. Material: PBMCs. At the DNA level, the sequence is TGTGCCAGCAGCTCCAGGGCGGGGGACACAGATACGCAGTATTTT. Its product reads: CASSSRAGDTDTQYF.